The clone carrying this T cell receptor beta chain was seen at least ten times. The antigen is not known. MiXCR, applied by TCRdb to the 5' RACE reads, yields one record per CDR3 protein. The sample lists around 140,000 distinct CDR3 sequences; 7.7% were seen once. The V and J ends lost 4 bases and 8 bases respectively, with 24 bases between them. CDR1 SGDLS and CDR2 YYNGEE come from the germline V gene. The CDR3 runs to 16 residues. The source of the sample is a study of T cells after yellow fever vaccination. Overall study results and limits: Primary-vaccination clones mostly resurfaced post-booster (roughly 97% CD4, 85% to 90% CD8).

The genes are TRBV9 and TRBJ1-2, with D maybe TRBD1 (5 bases). Sequenced material: CD4+ T cells sorted from PBMCs, taken 5 days after the yellow fever booster vaccination. The TCR sequence derives from a young man who received the YFV17D yellow fever vaccine. The CDR3 loop reads CASSLTPDTSRRGYTF. CDR3 sequence (DNA): TGTGCCAGCAGCCTTACTCCGGACACATCCCGTCGCGGCTACACCTTC.